This T cell receptor (beta chain) was sequenced in a study of regulatory T cells in long-lasting Graves disease. About the study: Graves' patients with a new diagnosis had received antithyroid drugs under 3 months. Study findings and constraints: Patients with persistent disease shared 2,741 public clonotypes, outpacing the roughly 870 shared by new patients.

Time point defined: newly diagnosed GD, antithyroid drugs for less than 3 months. The TCR library used RNA extracted from PBMCs. Germline values: CDR1 MNHNS, CDR2 SASEGT. The length of the CDR3 is 14 residues. Trimming left V 6 bases short and J 2 bases short, with 14 bases between. TCR beta libraries were built with iRepertoire HTBI primers and Arm-PCR of CDR3 regions. TCRdb reprocessed the multiplex PCR reads via MiXCR and lists one record per CDR3 protein. The data show about 540,000 distinct CDR3 sequences, with approximately 13% seen just once and approximately 9.3% held by the top ten. Concerning this clonotype: Its matching antigen is unknown.

The sample also formed part of further work on T cells in Graves' hyperthyroidism and ophthalmopathy.

The sequence was obtained from a young man with Graves disease. V is TRBV6-1 and J is TRBJ2-7; D gene unclear. The sample here was peripheral blood mononuclear cells (PBMCs), taken at new diagnosis, from a patient treated with antithyroid drugs. CDR3 residues: CASSRSGYPYEQYF. In nucleotides, the CDR3 is TGTGCCAGCAGCCGTTCCGGCTACCCCTACGAGCAGTACTTC.